This T cell receptor beta chain was recovered during a study of blood T cell repertoires in COVID-19. Background on the study: In each case, the material was cDNA or gDNA derived from T cells, B-cell-depleted T cells, or PBMCs.

V was clipped by 0 bases and J by 4 bases, with 9 bases between them. Germline CDR1 MNHEY, CDR2 SVGAGI. The CDR3 spans 14 residues. Sequenced by immunoSEQ multiplex PCR; TCRdb stores in-frame clones only, minus some. This table holds roughly 68,000 clones, around nine tenths found once. This TCR derives from a woman between 40 and 50 years old who had recovered from COVID-19. The V call is TRBV6-5, the J call TRBJ1-2; D uncertain. Sequencing was carried out using PBMCs or T cells enriched from blood (not recorded which). The CDR3 loop is CASSYSRRGYGYTF. DNA for the CDR3: TGTGCCAGCAGTTACTCCCGACGGGGCTATGGCTACACCTTC.